The 3 T cell receptor beta chains below all came from one sample that was sequenced in a study of control samples from healthy donors and cancer patients. Using immunoSEQ multiplex PCR, the repertoire was profiled, and TCRdb retains in-frame clones only, with some absent. The sample has 150,000 to 200,000 clones, approximately 96% seen once; the top ten hold approximately 1%. Material: blood. The origin of the receptors is a woman aged 25 to 39 in good health.

The rearrangement links TRBV19 to TRBJ2-1; maybe TRBD2 (6 bases). The CDR3 extends over 13 amino acids. The V and J ends lost 3 bases and 9 bases respectively, with 12 bases between them. CDR1 is LNHDA, CDR2 SQIVND, per germline (reference sequence). CDR3 sequence (DNA): TGTGCCAGTAGTATCGTAGCGGACATTGAGCAGTTCTTC. Its protein product is CASSIVADIEQFF.

This clone has a single count. Other DNA sequences from this sample encode an identical CDR3 as well. The rearrangement links TRBV28 to TRBJ1-2; D unresolved. V was pared by 5 bases and J by 4 bases, with 5 bases between. Germline CDR1 is MDHEN and CDR2 is SYDVKM. This CDR3 has 11 residues. The CDR3, as DNA: TGTGCCAGCAGTCCGGGCTATGGCTACACCTTC. Protein product: CASSPGYGYTF.

This chain joins TRBV5-4 and TRBJ2-2, with D uncertain. There are 15 residues in the CDR3. V lost 2 bases and J lost 0, with 8 bases in between. Germline V gene lookup returns CDR1 SGHNT and CDR2 YYREEE (reference sequence). The DNA for the CDR3 is TGTGCCAGCAGCTTAGGGCTAGCGAACACCGGGGAGCTGTTTTTT. It yields the protein CASSLGLANTGELFF.